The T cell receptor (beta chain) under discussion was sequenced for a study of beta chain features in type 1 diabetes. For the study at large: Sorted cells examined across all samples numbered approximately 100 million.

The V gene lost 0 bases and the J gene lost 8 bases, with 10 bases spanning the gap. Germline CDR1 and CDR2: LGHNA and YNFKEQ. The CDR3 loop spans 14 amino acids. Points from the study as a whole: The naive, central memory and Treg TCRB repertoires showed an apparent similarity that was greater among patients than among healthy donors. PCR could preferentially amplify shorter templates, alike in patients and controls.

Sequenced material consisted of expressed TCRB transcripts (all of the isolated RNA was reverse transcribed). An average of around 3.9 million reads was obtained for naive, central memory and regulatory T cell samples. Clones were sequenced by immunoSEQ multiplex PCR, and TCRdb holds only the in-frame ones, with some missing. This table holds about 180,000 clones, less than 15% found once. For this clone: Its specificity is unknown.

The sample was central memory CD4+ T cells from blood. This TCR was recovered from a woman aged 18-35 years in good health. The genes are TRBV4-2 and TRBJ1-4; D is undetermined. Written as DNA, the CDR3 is TGTGCCAGCAGCCAAGATCTGATGAGGGAAAAACTGTTTTTT. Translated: CASSQDLMREKLFF.